Listed here are 17 T cell receptor beta chains from one sample, sequenced in a study of blood T cell repertoires in COVID-19. Generated by immunoSEQ multiplex PCR, the TCRdb table keeps only in-frame clones and is missing some. The repertoire holds over 150,000 clones, approximately 86% seen once, with 1% to 1.4% in the top ten. Sample: peripheral blood. The receptor source for this set is a man aged 25-45 years with acute or convalescent COVID-19.

This chain links TRBV6-4 with TRBJ2-2; 12 bases align to TRBD1. The CDR3 has 19 residues. From germline, CDR1 is MRHNA and CDR2 SNTAGT. J was trimmed by 4 bases and V by 5 bases; bases with no gene match: 14. The CDR3 DNA follows: TGTGCCAGCAGTAGACACGATGACGGGACAGGGGGCCTCACCGGGGAGCTGTTTTTT. Translation gives CASSRHDDGTGGLTGELFF.

The V call is TRBV19, the J call TRBJ1-6; D is unresolved. Germline assignment: CDR1 LNHDA and CDR2 SQIVND (reference sequence). The CDR3 is 13 amino acids. V was clipped by 1 base and J by 13 bases, with 11 bases between them. CDR3 in amino acids: CASSIATEGPLHF. The CDR3 DNA reads TGTGCCAGTAGTATAGCTACGGAGGGTCCCCTCCACTTT.

This clone has only a few counts. The chain couples TRBV5-1 to TRBJ2-7; 7 nucleotides match TRBD2. Germline CDR1 reads SGHRS; CDR2 reads YFSETQ. The CDR3 contains 16 residues. With V trimmed by 0 bases and J by 1 base, 7 bases remained unmatched. CDR3 coding DNA: TGCGCCAGCAGCTTGGCCGGGGAGGGAGGTTCCTACGAGCAGTACTTC. Protein: CASSLAGEGGSYEQYF. Variable domain in full (rest from reference TRBV5-1 and TRBJ2-7): KAGVTQTPRYLIKTRGQQVTLSCSPISGHRSVSWYQQTPGQGLQFLFEYFSETQRNKGNFPGRFSGRQFSNSRSEMNVSTLELGDSALYLCASSLAGEGGSYEQYFGPGTRLTVT.

The chain couples TRBV29-1 to TRBJ2-3; 12 bases map to TRBD2. J lost 1 base, V lost 5 bases, and 4 bases had no gene match. From germline, CDR1 is SQVTM and CDR2 ANQGSEA. There are 15 residues in the CDR3. This chain's CDR3 is CSVPTSGSRTDTQYF. The CDR3 DNA reads TGCAGCGTTCCGACTAGCGGGAGTCGCACAGATACGCAGTATTTT.

The chain has TRBV4-2 and TRBJ2-7; weak D call: TRBD2 (6 bases). V shed 0 bases and J shed 5 bases, with 23 bases lying between them. The length of the CDR3 is 18 residues. In germline, CDR1 is LGHNA, CDR2 YNFKEQ. The chain's CDR3 is CASSQDRAGGILSDEQYF. CDR3 nucleotide sequence: TGTGCCAGCAGCCAAGATAGGGCAGGCGGGATACTCTCAGACGAGCAGTACTTC.

The rearrangement links TRBV12-3 or TRBV12-4 to TRBJ2-1; unclear D gene. The CDR3 runs 12 residues. V was cut by 1 base and J by 6 bases, with 4 bases left in between. CDR3 nucleotide sequence: TGTGCCAGCAGTTTAGAGCGCAATGAGCAGTTCTTC. Translation: CASSLERNEQFF.

This clone was seen only once. The CDR3 nucleotides read TGTGCCAGCAGCCAGGGACTAGCGGGCTACAATGAGCAGTTCTTC. As protein: CASSQGLAGYNEQFF. The chain employs TRBV7-3 and TRBJ2-1; 12 nucleotides align to TRBD2. The ends lost 5 bases at V and 3 bases at J; junction bases unmatched: 2. The germline V gene has CDR1 SGHTA and CDR2 FQGTGA. This CDR3 is 15 amino acids long. Supplemented by reference TRBV7-3 and TRBJ2-1, the full variable domain reads GAGVSQTPSNKVTEKGKYVELRCDPISGHTALYWYRQSLGQGPEFLIYFQGTGAADDSGLPNDRFFAVRPEGSVSTLKIQRTERGDSAVYLCASSQGLAGYNEQFFGPGTRLTVL.

The rearrangement uses TRBV5-1 and TRBJ1-2, with D tentatively TRBD1 (6 bases). The CDR3 loop spans 15 amino acids. CDR1 is SGHRS, CDR2 YFSETQ, per germline. V lost 2 bases and J lost 4, with 15 bases in between. This CDR3 reads CASSFALQGGYGYTF. CDR3 sequence (DNA): TGCGCCAGCAGCTTTGCACTACAGGGCGGCTATGGCTACACCTTC.

This clone was counted once. The chain has TRBV28 and TRBJ1-2; maybe TRBD1 (5 bases). V was clipped by 8 bases and J by 5 bases, with 12 bases between them. The CDR3 covers 12 residues. Germline V gene lookup returns CDR1 MDHEN and CDR2 SYDVKM. The CDR3 region is CASDSRVYGYTF. Here the CDR3 DNA reads TGTGCCAGCGATAGCAGGGTATATGGCTACACCTTC.

The count of this clone is one. V and J are TRBV7-2 and TRBJ2-1, with 7 bases identical to TRBD1. The CDR3 has 16 residues. The ends lost 2 bases at V and 7 bases at J; junction bases unmatched: 11. CDR1 is SGHTA, CDR2 FQGNSA, per germline. The CDR3: CASSLSWTGVWNEQFF. CDR3 nucleotide sequence: TGTGCCAGCAGCTTATCCTGGACAGGTGTTTGGAATGAGCAGTTCTTC.

The chain uses TRBV7-9 and TRBJ2-3; the D is unclear. CDR1 is SEHNR and CDR2 is FQNEAQ in the germline V gene (reference sequence). This CDR3 is built from 14 residues. V lost 3 bases and J 6 bases, leaving 13 bases between the germline ends. Here the CDR3 reads CASSFLLSMDTQYF. CDR3 nucleotide sequence: TGTGCCAGCAGCTTTCTTCTGAGCATGGATACGCAGTATTTT. Together with reference TRBV7-9 and TRBJ2-3, the CDR3 gives the full variable domain: DTGVSQNPRHKITKRGQNVTFRCDPISEHNRLYWYRQTLGQGPEFLTYFQNEAQLEKSRLLSDRFSAERPKGSFSTLEIQRTEQGDSAMYLCASSFLLSMDTQYFGPGTRLTVL.

The V gene is TRBV7-2, the J gene TRBJ2-5; D uncertain. Trimming took 5 bases from V and 4 from J, leaving 11 bases between them. The CDR3 consists of 13 residues. Germline CDR1 reads SGHTA; CDR2 reads FQGNSA. Here the CDR3 reads CASSGDMGETQYF. The CDR3 DNA sequence: TGTGCCAGCAGCGGCGACATGGGAGAGACCCAGTACTTC.

The CDR3 reads CASSPPVPRNTIYF. The CDR3 DNA reads TGTGCCAGCAGTCCCCCAGTCCCTCGAAACACCATATATTTT. The chain recombines TRBV28 with TRBJ1-3; D is ambiguous. V was trimmed by 5 bases and J by 5 bases, leaving 13 bases between them. There are 14 residues in the CDR3. CDR1 is MDHEN and CDR2 is SYDVKM in the germline V gene.

The V call is TRBV5-4, the J call TRBJ2-1, with D possibly TRBD1 on 6 matching bases. CDR1 and CDR2 (germline): SGHNT, YYREEE (reference sequence). Trimming took off 5 bases at V and 4 bases at J, with 10 bases between the two ends. The CDR3 sequence is 13 residues long. CDR3 sequence (DNA): TGTGCCAGCAGACTGGACAGTTACAATGAGCAGTTCTTC. Protein sequence: CASRLDSYNEQFF.

The chain joins TRBV5-4 to TRBJ2-5; D perhaps matches TRBD2 (5 bases). CDR3 size: 14 residues. CDR1 is SGHNT, CDR2 YYREEE, per germline (reference sequence). With 2 bases removed from V and 1 base from J, the gap between germline ends came to 9 bases. CDR3 in DNA: TGTGCCAGCAGCTTAGGAGGTATCCAAGAGACCCAGTACTTC. Translated: CASSLGGIQETQYF.

The chain couples TRBV28 to TRBJ1-5; D may be TRBD1 (6 bases). Trimming removed 3 bases at V and 5 bases at J, with 14 bases between. Per germline, CDR1 MDHEN and CDR2 SYDVKM. The CDR3 contains 15 residues. CDR3 sequence (DNA): TGTGCCAGCAGTTTTGGAGGACAGTATCATCAGCCCCAGCATTTT. Translation gives CASSFGGQYHQPQHF.

The chain combines TRBV27 with TRBJ2-2; 11 bases match TRBD2. Trimming took 6 bases from V and 5 from J; bases not matched to a gene: 11. Germline CDR1 is MNHEY and CDR2 is SMNVEV (reference sequence). This CDR3 region has 17 residues. In DNA, the CDR3 is TGTGCCAGCAGGGGCCCCGGGACTAGCGGCAGAACCGGGGAGCTGTTTTTT. Amino acids: CASRGPGTSGRTGELFF.